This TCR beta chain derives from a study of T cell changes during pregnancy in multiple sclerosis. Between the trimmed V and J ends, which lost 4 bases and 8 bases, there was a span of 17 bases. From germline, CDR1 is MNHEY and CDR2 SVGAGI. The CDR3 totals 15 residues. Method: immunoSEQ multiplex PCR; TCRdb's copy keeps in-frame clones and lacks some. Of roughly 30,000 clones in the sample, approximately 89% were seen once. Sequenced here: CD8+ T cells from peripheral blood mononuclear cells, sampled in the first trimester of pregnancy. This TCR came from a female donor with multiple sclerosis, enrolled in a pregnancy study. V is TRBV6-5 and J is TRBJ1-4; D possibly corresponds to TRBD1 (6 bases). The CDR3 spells CASSFSSPGTEKLFF. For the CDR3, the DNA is TGTGCCAGCAGTTTTTCCTCTCCGGGGACAGAAAAACTGTTTTTT.